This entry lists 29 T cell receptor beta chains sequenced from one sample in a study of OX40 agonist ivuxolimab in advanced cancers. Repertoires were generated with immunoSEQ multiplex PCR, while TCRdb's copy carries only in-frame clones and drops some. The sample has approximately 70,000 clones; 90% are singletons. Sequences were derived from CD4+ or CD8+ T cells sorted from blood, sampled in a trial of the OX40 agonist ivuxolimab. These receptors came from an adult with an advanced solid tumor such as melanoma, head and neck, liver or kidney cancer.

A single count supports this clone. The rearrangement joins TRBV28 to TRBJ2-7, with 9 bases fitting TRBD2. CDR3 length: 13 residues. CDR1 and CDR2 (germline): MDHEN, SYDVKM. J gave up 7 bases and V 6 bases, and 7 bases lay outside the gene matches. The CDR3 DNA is TGTGCCAGCAGCCCTAGCGGGATGCGAGAGCAGTACTTC. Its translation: CASSPSGMREQYF. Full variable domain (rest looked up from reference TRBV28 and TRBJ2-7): DVKVTQSSRYLVKRTGEKVFLECVQDMDHENMFWYRQDPGLGLRLIYFSYDVKMKEKGDIPEGYSVSREKKERFSLILESASTNQTSMYLCASSPSGMREQYFGPGTRLTVT.

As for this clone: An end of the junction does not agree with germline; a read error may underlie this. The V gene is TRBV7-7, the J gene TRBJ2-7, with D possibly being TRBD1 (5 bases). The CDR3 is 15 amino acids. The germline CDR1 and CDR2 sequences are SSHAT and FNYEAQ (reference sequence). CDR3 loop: CASSLATGSSYEQYF. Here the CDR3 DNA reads TGTGCTAGCAGCTTAGCTACAGGAAGCTCCTACGAGCAGTACTTC.

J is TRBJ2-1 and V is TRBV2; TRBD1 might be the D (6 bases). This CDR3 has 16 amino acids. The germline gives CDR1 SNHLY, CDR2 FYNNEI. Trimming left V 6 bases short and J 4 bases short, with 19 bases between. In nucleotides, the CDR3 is TGTGCCAGCAGCCAATATACAGGGCCGGGGTACAATGAGCAGTTCTTC. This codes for CASSQYTGPGYNEQFF.

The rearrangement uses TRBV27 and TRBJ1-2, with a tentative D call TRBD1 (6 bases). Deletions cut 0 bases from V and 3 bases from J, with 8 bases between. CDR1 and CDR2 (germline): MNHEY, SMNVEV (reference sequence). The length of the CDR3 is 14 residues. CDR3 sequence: CASSLSGGDYGYTF. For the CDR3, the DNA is TGTGCCAGCAGTTTATCCGGGGGCGACTATGGCTACACCTTC.

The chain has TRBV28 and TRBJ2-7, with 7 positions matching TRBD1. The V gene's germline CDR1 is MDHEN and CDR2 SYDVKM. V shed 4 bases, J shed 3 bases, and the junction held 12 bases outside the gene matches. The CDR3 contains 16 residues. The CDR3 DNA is TGTGCCAGCAGTTACAGGGGTGGGAGAGCCCTCTACGAGCAGTACTTC. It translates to CASSYRGGRALYEQYF. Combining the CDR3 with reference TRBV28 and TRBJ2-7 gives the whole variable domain DVKVTQSSRYLVKRTGEKVFLECVQDMDHENMFWYRQDPGLGLRLIYFSYDVKMKEKGDIPEGYSVSREKKERFSLILESASTNQTSMYLCASSYRGGRALYEQYFGPGTRLTVT.

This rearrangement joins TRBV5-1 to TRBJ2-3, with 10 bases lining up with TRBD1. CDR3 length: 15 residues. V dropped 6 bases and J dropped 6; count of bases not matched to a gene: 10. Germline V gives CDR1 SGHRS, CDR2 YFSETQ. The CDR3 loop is CASTPLGQGWDTQYF. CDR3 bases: TGCGCCAGCACCCCTTTGGGACAGGGGTGGGATACGCAGTATTTT.

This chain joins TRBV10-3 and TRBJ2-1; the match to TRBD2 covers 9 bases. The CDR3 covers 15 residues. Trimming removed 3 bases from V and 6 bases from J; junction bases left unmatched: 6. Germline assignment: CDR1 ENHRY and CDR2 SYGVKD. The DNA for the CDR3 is TGTGCCATCAGTGAACGGGTTAGCGGGAGCAATGAGCAGTTCTTC. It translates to CAISERVSGSNEQFF.

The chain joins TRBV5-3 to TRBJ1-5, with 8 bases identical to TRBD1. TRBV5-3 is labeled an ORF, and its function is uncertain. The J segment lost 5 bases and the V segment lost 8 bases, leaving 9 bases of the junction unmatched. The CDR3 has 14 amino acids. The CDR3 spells CASSPQGADQPQHF. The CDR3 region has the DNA TGTGCCAGCAGCCCGCAGGGGGCCGATCAGCCCCAGCATTTT.

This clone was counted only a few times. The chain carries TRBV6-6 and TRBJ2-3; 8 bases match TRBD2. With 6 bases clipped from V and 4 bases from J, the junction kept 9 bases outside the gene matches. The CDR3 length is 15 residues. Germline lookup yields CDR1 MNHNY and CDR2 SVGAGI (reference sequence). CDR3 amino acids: CASSSQREWADTQYF. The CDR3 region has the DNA TGTGCCAGCAGCTCACAGCGGGAGTGGGCAGATACGCAGTATTTT.

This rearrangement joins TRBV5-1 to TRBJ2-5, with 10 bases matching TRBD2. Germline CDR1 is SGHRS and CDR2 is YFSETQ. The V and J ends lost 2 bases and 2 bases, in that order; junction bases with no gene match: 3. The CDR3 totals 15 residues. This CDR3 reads CASSLAGGSQETQYF. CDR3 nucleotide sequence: TGCGCCAGCAGCTTAGCGGGAGGGTCACAAGAGACCCAGTACTTC. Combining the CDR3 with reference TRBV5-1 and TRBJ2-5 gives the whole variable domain KAGVTQTPRYLIKTRGQQVTLSCSPISGHRSVSWYQQTPGQGLQFLFEYFSETQRNKGNFPGRFSGRQFSNSRSEMNVSTLELGDSALYLCASSLAGGSQETQYFGPGTRLLVL.

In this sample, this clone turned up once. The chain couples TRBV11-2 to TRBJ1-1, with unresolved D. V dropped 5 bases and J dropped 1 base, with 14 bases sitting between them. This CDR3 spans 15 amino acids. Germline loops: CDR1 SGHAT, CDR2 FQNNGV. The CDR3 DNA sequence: TGTGCCAGCAGCGCAAGATCCCTTGCGAACACTGAAGCTTTCTTT. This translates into CASSARSLANTEAFF.

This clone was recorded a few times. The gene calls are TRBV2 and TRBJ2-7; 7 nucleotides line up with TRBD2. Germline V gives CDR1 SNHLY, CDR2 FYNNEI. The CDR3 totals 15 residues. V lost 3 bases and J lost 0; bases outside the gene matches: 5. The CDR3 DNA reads TGTGCCAGCAGTGAGAGGTTAGCGGGCTCCTACGAGCAGTACTTC. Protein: CASSERLAGSYEQYF.

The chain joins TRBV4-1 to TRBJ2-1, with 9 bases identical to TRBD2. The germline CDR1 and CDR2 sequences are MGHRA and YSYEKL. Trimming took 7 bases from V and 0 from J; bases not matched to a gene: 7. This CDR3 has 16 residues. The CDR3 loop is CASKGNSGSSYNEQFF. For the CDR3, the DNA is TGCGCCAGCAAGGGGAATAGCGGGAGCTCCTACAATGAGCAGTTCTTC.

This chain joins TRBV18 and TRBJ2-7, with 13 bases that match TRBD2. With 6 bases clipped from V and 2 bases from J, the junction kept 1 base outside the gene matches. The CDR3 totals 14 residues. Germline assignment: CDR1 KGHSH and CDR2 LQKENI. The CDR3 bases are TGTGCCAGCTCCGGGACTAGCGGGGCCTACGAGCAGTACTTC. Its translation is CASSGTSGAYEQYF.

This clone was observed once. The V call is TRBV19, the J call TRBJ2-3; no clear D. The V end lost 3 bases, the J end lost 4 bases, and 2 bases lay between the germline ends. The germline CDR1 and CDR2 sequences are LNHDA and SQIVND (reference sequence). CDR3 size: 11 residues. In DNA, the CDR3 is TGTGCCAGTAGTATCTCAGATACGCAGTATTTT. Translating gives CASSISDTQYF. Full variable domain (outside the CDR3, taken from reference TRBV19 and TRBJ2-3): DGGITQSPKYLFRKEGQNVTLSCEQNLNHDAMYWYRQDPGQGLRLIYYSQIVNDFQKGDIAEGYSVSREKKESFPLTVTSAQKNPTAFYLCASSISDTQYFGPGTRLTVL.

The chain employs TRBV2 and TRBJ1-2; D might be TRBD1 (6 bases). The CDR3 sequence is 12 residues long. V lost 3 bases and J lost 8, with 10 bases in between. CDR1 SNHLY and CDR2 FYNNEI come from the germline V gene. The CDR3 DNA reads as TGTGCCAGCAGTGAGGGGGGCGGGGGCTACACCTTC. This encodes CASSEGGGGYTF.

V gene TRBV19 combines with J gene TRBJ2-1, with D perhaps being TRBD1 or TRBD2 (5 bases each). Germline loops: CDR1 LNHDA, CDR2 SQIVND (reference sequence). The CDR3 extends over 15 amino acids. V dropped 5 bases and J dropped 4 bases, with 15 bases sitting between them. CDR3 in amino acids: CASSPSGGVYNEQFF. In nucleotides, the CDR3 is TGTGCCAGTAGTCCCAGTGGGGGAGTGTACAATGAGCAGTTCTTC.

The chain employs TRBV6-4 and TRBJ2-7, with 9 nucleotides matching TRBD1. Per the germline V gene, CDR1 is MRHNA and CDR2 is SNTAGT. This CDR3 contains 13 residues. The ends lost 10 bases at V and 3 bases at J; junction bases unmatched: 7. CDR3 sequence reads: CATIRDRVYEQYF. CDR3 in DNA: TGTGCCACCATCCGGGACAGGGTCTACGAGCAGTACTTC.

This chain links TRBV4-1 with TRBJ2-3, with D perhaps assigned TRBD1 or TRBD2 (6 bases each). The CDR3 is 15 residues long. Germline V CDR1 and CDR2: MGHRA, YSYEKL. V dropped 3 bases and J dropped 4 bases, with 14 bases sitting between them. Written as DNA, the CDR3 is TGCGCCAGCAGCCACGGGGGAAGGGGGGCAGATACGCAGTATTTT. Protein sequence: CASSHGGRGADTQYF.

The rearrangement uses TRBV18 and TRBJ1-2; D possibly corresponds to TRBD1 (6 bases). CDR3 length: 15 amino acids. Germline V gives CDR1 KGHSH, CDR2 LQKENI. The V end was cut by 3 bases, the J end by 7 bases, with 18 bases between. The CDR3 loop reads CASSPRQEVDSGYTF. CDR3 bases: TGTGCCAGCTCACCTCGACAGGAGGTTGACTCTGGCTACACCTTC.

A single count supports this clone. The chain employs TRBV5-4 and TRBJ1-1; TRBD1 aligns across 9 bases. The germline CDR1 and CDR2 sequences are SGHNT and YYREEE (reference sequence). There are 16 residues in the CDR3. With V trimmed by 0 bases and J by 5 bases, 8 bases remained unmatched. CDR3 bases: TGTGCCAGCAGCTTGGGGGGCGGGACAGGGATGACTGAAGCTTTCTTT. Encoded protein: CASSLGGGTGMTEAFF.

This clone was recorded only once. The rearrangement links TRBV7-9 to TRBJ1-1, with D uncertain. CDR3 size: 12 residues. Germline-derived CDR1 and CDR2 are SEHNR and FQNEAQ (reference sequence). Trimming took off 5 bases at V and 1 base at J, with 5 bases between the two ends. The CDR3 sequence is CASSQANTEAFF. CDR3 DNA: TGTGCCAGCAGCCAGGCGAACACTGAAGCTTTCTTT.

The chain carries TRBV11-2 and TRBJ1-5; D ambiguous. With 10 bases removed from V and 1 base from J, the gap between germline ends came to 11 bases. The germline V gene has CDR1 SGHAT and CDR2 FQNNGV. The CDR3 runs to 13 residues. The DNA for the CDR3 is TGTGCCACCGCGGGATCCAGCAATCAGCCCCAGCATTTT. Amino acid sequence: CATAGSSNQPQHF.

The CDR3 DNA is TGTGCCAGTTCCTCATGGGGACTAGCGTCAGGGGAGCTGTTTTTT. Encoded protein: CASSSWGLASGELFF. The gene calls are TRBV19 and TRBJ2-2; 10 bases are a match to TRBD2. V lost 8 bases to trimming and J lost 8 bases; unmatched junction nucleotides: 11. This CDR3 contains 15 residues. Per the germline V gene, CDR1 is LNHDA and CDR2 is SQIVND (reference sequence). The variable domain in full, with the rest retrieved from reference TRBV19 and TRBJ2-2, is DGGITQSPKYLFRKEGQNVTLSCEQNLNHDAMYWYRQDPGQGLRLIYYSQIVNDFQKGDIAEGYSVSREKKESFPLTVTSAQKNPTAFYLCASSSWGLASGELFFGEGSRLTVL.

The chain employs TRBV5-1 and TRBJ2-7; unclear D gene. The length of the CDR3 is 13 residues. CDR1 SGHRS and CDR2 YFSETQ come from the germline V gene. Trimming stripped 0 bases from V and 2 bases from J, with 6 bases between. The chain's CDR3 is CASSLDIPYEQYF. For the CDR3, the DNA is TGCGCCAGCAGCTTGGACATTCCCTACGAGCAGTACTTC.

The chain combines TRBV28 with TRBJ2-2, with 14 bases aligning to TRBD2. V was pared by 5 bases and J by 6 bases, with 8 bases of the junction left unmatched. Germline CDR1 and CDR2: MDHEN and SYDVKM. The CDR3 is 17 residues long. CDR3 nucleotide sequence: TGTGCCAGCAGTACCCGCCGACTAGCGGGAGGGCCCGGGGAGCTGTTTTTT. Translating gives CASSTRRLAGGPGELFF.

This chain's CDR3 is CASSKDTAGQETQYF. Here the CDR3 DNA reads TGTGCCAGCAGCAAAGATACAGCGGGGCAAGAGACCCAGTACTTC. The chain joins TRBV21-1 to TRBJ2-5; TRBD2 is the table's D call and was not checked against the DNA. TRBV21-1 is marked as a pseudogene. The CDR3 is made up of 15 amino acids.

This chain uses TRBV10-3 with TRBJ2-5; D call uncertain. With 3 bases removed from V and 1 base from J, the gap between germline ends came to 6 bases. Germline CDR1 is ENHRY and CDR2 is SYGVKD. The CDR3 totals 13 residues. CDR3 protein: CAISEAVQETQYF. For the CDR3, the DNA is TGTGCCATCAGTGAAGCAGTCCAAGAGACCCAGTACTTC.

CDR3 sequence (DNA): TGTGCCAGCAGAGGGGGGGACTCCTACACCGGGGAGCTGTTTTTT. Protein product: CASRGGDSYTGELFF. The chain uses TRBV11-3 and TRBJ2-2; tentative D call: TRBD2 (7 bases). The germline gives CDR1 SGHNT, CDR2 YENEEA. CDR3 length equals 15 residues. The V gene lost 6 bases and the J gene lost 3 bases, with 14 bases spanning the gap. Full variable domain (missing parts from reference TRBV11-3 and TRBJ2-2): EAGVVQSPRYKIIEKKQPVAFWCNPISGHNTLYWYLQNLGQGPELLIRYENEEAVDDSQLPKDRFSAERLKGVDSTLKIQPAELGDSAVYLCASRGGDSYTGELFFGEGSRLTVL.